This TCR beta chain was obtained from a study of blood T cell repertoires in COVID-19. Across the study: Donors in the United States, Italy and Spain gave samples during acute or convalescent COVID-19. Sources were T cells, B-cell-depleted T cells, or PBMCs; the material itself was cDNA or gDNA.

Germline loops: CDR1 SGDLS, CDR2 YYNGEE. With V trimmed by 0 bases and J by 5 bases, 7 bases remained unmatched. CDR3 length: 16 amino acids. Per the original methods: Estimation of nucleated cell counts relied on the amplification of reference gene primers. Sequenced by immunoSEQ multiplex PCR; TCRdb stores in-frame clones only, minus some. V, J and clone size derive from that table, while D and trimming were established from the DNA sequence. Among about 220,000 clones listed, 80% to 85% were seen once. This clone has just one count. The chain combines TRBV9 with TRBJ2-7, with 11 bases that match TRBD2. Sample: peripheral blood. The receptor's source is a woman under 40 who had recovered from COVID-19. For the CDR3, the DNA is TGTGCCAGCAGCGTAGGGCTAGCGGGAGGTAACGACGAGCAGTACTTC. It is translated as CASSVGLAGGNDEQYF.